This T cell receptor beta chain was identified during a study of identical twins. A template switching step contributed a universal primer site, while unique molecular identifiers were present in the cDNA. Each CDR3 protein is one row after TCRdb ran MiXCR on the 5' RACE reads. The sample lists about 480,000 distinct CDR3 sequences, 14% occurring once. Germline lookup yields CDR1 SGHTA and CDR2 FQGNSA. The CDR3 runs 15 residues. The V gene lost 5 bases and the J gene lost 2 bases, with 15 bases spanning the gap. General study results and limits: Out-of-frame TCR alpha sharing observed in monozygotic twins exceeded model estimates.

This clonotype was picked up many times. Its target is not known. These same records also appear under a second study, on yellow fever vaccine responses in identical twins.

The sequencing sample was made of CD4+ T cells sorted from blood. The TCR sequence derives from a woman aged 18-30 years in good health. The V gene is TRBV7-2, the J gene TRBJ2-5, with a possible D match to TRBD1 (6 bases). This chain's CDR3 is CASSPFPGVQETQYF. The CDR3 DNA follows: TGTGCCAGCAGCCCTTTTCCAGGGGTTCAAGAGACCCAGTACTTC.